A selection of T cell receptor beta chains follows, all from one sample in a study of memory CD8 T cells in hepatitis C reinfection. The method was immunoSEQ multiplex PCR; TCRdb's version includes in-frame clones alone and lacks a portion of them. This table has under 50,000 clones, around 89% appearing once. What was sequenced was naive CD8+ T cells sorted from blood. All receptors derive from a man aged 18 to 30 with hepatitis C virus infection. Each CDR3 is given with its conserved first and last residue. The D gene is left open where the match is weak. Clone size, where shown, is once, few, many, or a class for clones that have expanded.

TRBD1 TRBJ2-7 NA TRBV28 CASSFGGTGGNEQYF
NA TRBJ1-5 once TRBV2 CASREQGGAYQPQHF
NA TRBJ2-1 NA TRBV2 CASSEPPDSLYNEQFF
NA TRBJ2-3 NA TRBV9 CASSVQPGGTDTQYF
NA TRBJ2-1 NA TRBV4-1 CASSPTTSSYNEQFF
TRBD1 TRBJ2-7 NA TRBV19 CASSLKTGKALEQYF
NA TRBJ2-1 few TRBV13 CASTAGALAQDPHTYNEQFF
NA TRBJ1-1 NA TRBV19 CASSIDWSRVGGVNTEAFF
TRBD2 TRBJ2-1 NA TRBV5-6 CASSSGLAGGTSYNEQFF
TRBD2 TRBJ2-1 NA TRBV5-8 CASSFLGRGYNEQFF
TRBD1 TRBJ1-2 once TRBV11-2 CASSPNRQGAGYGYTF
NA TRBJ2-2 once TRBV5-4 CASSSSLAGAGELFF
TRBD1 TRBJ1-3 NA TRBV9 CASSGRDRDQGNTIYF
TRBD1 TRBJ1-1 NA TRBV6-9 CASSSLQGGHTEAFF
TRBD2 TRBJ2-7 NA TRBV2 CASSEALAASSYEQYF
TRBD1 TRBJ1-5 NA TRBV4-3 CASSRDRGNQPQHF
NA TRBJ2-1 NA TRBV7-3 CASSSPTGGGGQFF
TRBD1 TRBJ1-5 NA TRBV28 CASSWRDRGHQPQHF
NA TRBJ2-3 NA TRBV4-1 CASSQAVASTDTQYF
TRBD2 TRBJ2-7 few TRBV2 CASSELAGSYEQYF
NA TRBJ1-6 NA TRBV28 CASGSADISRGSYNSPLHF
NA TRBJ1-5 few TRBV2 CASRPGNHGQPQHF
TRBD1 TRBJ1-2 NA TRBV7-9 CATTGTGRANYGYTF
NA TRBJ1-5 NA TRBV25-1 CASTGDSNQPQHF
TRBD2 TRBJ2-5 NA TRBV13 CASSWGLAGDSETQYF
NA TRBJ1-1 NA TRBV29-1 CSVEVGSTEAFF
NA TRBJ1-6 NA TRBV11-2 CASRKEGNSPLHF
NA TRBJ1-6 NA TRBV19 CASSPLGGLPSPLHF
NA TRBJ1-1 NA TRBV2 CASSGPGGVIMNTEAFF
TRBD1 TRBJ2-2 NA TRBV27 CASSFNTAAGGVGELFF
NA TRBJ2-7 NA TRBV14 CASSHAGQFYEQYF
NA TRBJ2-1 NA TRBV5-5 CASSPTPDPYNEQFF
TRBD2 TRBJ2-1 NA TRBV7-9 CASSPSSSGRHNEQFF
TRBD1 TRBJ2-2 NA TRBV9 CASSVTGGTGELFF
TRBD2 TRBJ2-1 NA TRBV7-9 CASSYSGGAYNEQFF
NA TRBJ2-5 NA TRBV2 CASRDTVQETQYF